This is a list of T cell receptor beta chains from one sample in a study of breast tumors, draining lymph nodes, adjacent tissues. TCRdb independently ran MiXCR on the multiplex PCR reads; one entry per CDR3 protein. This table holds around 130,000 distinct CDR3 sequences, 15% to 20% found once. Source material: axillary lymph node tissue. The receptors were sampled from a female donor with breast cancer. Some clones in this sample may be carry-over from other donors' samples. CDR3s include the opening cysteine and the closing phenylalanine or tryptophan.

j_call,v_call,cdr3_aa
TRBJ2-1,TRBV27,CASSLPRLRGEQFF
TRBJ2-2,TRBV10-3,CAISDLGAPYTGELFF
TRBJ1-5,TRBV20-1,CSARPTGQYSNQPQHF
TRBJ2-5,TRBV5-4,CASSSGQGLQETQYF
TRBJ2-3,TRBV28,CASSGDLQGGQYF
TRBJ1-2,TRBV18,CASSSTGSGTNYGYTF
TRBJ2-5,TRBV24-1,CATSDRTGLTETQYF
TRBJ2-3,TRBV6-1,CASSLTGTSGTPQYF
TRBJ2-1,TRBV5-6,CASSSMAGAYNEQFF
TRBJ2-3,TRBV3-1,CASTRGPMGDTQYF
TRBJ1-4,TRBV19,CASKARPATNEKLFF
TRBJ1-6,TRBV20-1,CSATGTKNSPLHF
TRBJ2-1,TRBV20-1,CSAPHHRGRNEQFF
TRBJ1-2,TRBV10-2,CASSESPRGDLGYTF
TRBJ2-1,TRBV29-1,CSVARGSGGAHEQFF
TRBJ2-3,TRBV5-6,CASSLFFRTSGSSSTDTQYF
TRBJ1-4,TRBV28,CATVQGVGEKLFF
TRBJ1-1,TRBV5-4,CAVGQGNTEAFF
TRBJ1-4,TRBV27,CASREGRMNEKLFF
TRBJ2-1,TRBV7-2,CASGKFYNEQFF
TRBJ1-2,TRBV2,CASRDRGPSYGYTF
TRBJ2-3,TRBV9,CASSALAGEGNTQYF
TRBJ2-2,TRBV6-6,CASSYSSDTGELFF
TRBJ1-2,TRBV12-3/TRBV12-4,CASSRGKVGYAF
TRBJ2-3,TRBV5-4,CANSPAEVGVTQYF
TRBJ2-2,TRBV10-3,CASRLSGELFF
TRBJ2-3,TRBV9,CASSDEGLADTQYF
TRBJ1-4,TRBV5-1,CASSLEQTNEKLFF
TRBJ2-3,TRBV25-1,CASSEYGQGEGPDTQYF
TRBJ1-2,TRBV19,CASTPWAKGGYTF
TRBJ2-6,TRBV7-9,CASSSTPGTGDGANVLTF
TRBJ2-1,TRBV9,CASSVAGGTSGEQFF
TRBJ2-1,TRBV4-1,CASSPRTSSWGEQFF
TRBJ2-2,TRBV28,CASSLFTGGTGELFF
TRBJ1-4,TRBV2,CASFRGAGEKLFF
TRBJ1-4,TRBV19,CASSFRDLPRGLFF
TRBJ1-5,TRBV19,CASKVLGGNQPQHF
TRBJ2-7,TRBV15,CATSRPSVFDEQYF
TRBJ2-1,TRBV6-1,CASSGKGLAGGLNEQFF
TRBJ1-2,TRBV5-4,CASTRKGLGGYTF
TRBJ2-3,TRBV7-6,CASSFRAGSAQDTQYF
TRBJ2-3,TRBV28,CASYALTGPSTDTQYF
TRBJ2-6,TRBV20-1,CSATSGWREGSGANVLTF
TRBJ2-2,TRBV5-1,CASSLDTGELFF
TRBJ1-5,TRBV15,CATRGIGGHLNQPQHF
TRBJ2-7,TRBV5-1,CASSLVRGRGVGQYF
TRBJ2-7,TRBV7-2,CASSFFATGTVTGEQYF
TRBJ2-3,TRBV20-1,CSARDDLVWTDTQYF
TRBJ1-4,TRBV6-5,CASSYSGQNEKLFF
TRBJ1-1,TRBV19,CASNLGNTEAFF
TRBJ2-1,TRBV5-6,CASSPGSFGEQFF
TRBJ1-4,TRBV12-3/TRBV12-4,CASRSGTGNEKLFF
TRBJ2-6,TRBV6-4,CASSTSGGGRSGANVLTF
TRBJ2-7,TRBV7-8,CASSLRGNEQYF
TRBJ1-2,TRBV30,CAWNHYRGSGGYTF
TRBJ2-3,TRBV13,CASSFAGGRMTDTQYF